In its sample, the clone carrying this T cell receptor (beta chain) was seen many times. Disease duration under 2 months; hyperthyroidism patients were aged 18 to 65. Uncontrolled infection, other autoimmune disease, pregnancy or lactation disqualified patients from enrolment. This sample is drawn from a study of T cells in Graves' hyperthyroidism and ophthalmopathy. From RNA transcripts, TCR beta CDR3 regions were amplified. Primed by the HTBI set, a first-round RT-PCR was run on the TCR CDR3. TCRdb reanalysed the multiplex PCR reads using MiXCR and keeps one entry per CDR3 protein. The repertoire holds about 400,000 distinct CDR3 sequences, with about 16% as singletons. V shed 3 bases and J shed 4 bases, with 13 bases lying between them. This CDR3 has 13 residues. CDR1 is DFQATT and CDR2 is SNEGSKA in the germline V gene (reference sequence).

This chain links TRBV20-1 with TRBJ2-7, with D perhaps matching TRBD1 (5 bases). Sequencing was carried out using blood. The origin of this receptor is a woman aged 25-40 years with Graves' hyperthyroidism. In DNA, the CDR3 is TGCAGTGCTAGGCCCCGAGACAGTTACGAGCAGTACTTC. Protein product: CSARPRDSYEQYF.